The sequence of this T cell receptor (beta chain) was determined in a study of shared clonotypes between healthy human individuals. General observations from the study: Against clonotypes common to all four donors, non-shared ones had lower generation probabilities.

Among the donors, all were Caucasian adults who lived in Nashville, Tennessee. This clone was counted many times. Its antigen is currently unknown. Other DNA sequences of this sample code for an identical CDR3. Germline assignment: CDR1 MNHEY and CDR2 SMNVEV (reference sequence). The CDR3 runs 13 residues. The V gene end was trimmed by 4 bases and the J gene end by 7 bases; junction bases not matched to a gene: 0. The table came from immunoSEQ multiplex PCR; TCRdb's copy has only in-frame clones and leaves some out. The sample lists about 1 million clones, about 84% occurring once. The sample was memory CD4+ T cells from PBMCs. The subset: CD45RA-negative fraction. The receptor was derived from a man aged 18-30 years in good health. Some clones in this sample may be carry-over from other donors' samples. The chain couples TRBV27 to TRBJ1-5, with 11 positions matching TRBD1. The CDR3 reads CASSWDRGQPQHF. CDR3 bases: TGTGCCAGCAGTTGGGACAGGGGGCAGCCCCAGCATTTT.